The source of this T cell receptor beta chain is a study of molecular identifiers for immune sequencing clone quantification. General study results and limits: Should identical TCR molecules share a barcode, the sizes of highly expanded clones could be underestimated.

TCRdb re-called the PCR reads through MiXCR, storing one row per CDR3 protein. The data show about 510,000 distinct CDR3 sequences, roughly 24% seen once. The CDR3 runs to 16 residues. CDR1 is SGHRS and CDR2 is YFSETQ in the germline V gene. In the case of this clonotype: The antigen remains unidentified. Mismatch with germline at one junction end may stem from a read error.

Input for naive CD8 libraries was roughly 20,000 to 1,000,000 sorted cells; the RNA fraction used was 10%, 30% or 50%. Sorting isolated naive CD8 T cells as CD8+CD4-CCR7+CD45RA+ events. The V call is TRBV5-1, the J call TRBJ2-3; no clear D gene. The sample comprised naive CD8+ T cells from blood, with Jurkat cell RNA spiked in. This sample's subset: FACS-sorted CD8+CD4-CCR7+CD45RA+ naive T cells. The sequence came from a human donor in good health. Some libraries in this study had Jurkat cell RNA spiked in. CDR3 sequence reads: CASSFRPIGPTDTRYF. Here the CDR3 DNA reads TGCGCCAGCAGCTTCCGCCCTATAGGCCCCACAGATACGCGGTATTTT.